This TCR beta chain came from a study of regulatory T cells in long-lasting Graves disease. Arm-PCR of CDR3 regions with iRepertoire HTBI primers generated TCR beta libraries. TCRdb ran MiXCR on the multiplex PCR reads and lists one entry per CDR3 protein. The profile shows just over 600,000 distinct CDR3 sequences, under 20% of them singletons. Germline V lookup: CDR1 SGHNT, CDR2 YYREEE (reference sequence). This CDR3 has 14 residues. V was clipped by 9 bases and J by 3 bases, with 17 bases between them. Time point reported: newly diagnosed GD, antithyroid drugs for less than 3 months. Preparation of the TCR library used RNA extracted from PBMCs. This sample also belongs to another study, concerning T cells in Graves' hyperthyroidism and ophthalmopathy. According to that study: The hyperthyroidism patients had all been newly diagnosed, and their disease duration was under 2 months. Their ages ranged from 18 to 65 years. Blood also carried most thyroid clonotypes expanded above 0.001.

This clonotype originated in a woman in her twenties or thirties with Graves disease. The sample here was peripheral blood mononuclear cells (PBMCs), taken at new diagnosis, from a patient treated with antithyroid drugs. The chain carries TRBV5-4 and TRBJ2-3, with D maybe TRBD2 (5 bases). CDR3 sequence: CATSFTGLTDTQYF. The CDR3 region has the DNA TGTGCCACCTCGTTTACGGGGTTGACAGATACGCAGTATTTT.